The 8 T cell receptor beta chains below were found in one sample sequenced in a study of T cells after posttransplantation cyclophosphamide. A marrow graft followed busulfan-fludarabine conditioning, with cyclophosphamide on days +3 and +4. The repertoire was sequenced with immunoSEQ multiplex PCR; TCRdb's copy has only in-frame clones and lacks some. Of approximately 17,000 clones listed, 60% to 80% are singletons. This sample comprised CD8+ T cells sorted from PBMCs, obtained 1,700 to 2,000 days after a stem cell transplant with posttransplant cyclophosphamide. Every receptor here comes from a female patient between 40 and 50 years old who received an allogeneic stem cell transplant from a related donor, was CMV-positive, and had no GVHD. Some T cells here may be from the graft donor.

V gene TRBV2 combines with J gene TRBJ1-1; perhaps TRBD1 as D (6 bases). Trimming took off 6 bases at V and 0 bases at J, with 17 bases between the two ends. The CDR3 sequence is 16 residues long. Germline V gene sequence: CDR1 SNHLY, CDR2 FYNNEI. The CDR3 region is CASSGTGRTVNTEAFF. The CDR3 DNA reads TGTGCCAGCAGCGGTACGGGACGGACAGTGAACACTGAAGCTTTCTTT. The full variable domain, completed using reference TRBV2 and TRBJ1-1, is EPEVTQTPSHQVTQMGQEVILRCVPISNHLYFYWYRQILGQKVEFLVSFYNNEISEKSEIFDDQFSVERPDGSNFTLKIRSTKLEDSAMYFCASSGTGRTVNTEAFFGQGTRLTVV.

The J gene is TRBJ2-7, the V gene TRBV6-6; tentatively, D is TRBD2 (6 bases). Trimming cost V 5 bases and J 3 bases, with 14 bases left between them. CDR1 MNHNY and CDR2 SVGAGI come from the germline V gene (reference sequence). The CDR3 is made up of 14 amino acids. CDR3 nucleotide sequence: TGTGCCAGCAGTGTAAGACCTAGCGACTACGAGCAGTACTTC. It codes for CASSVRPSDYEQYF.

The chain recombines TRBV11-3 with TRBJ2-3, with D maybe TRBD2 (7 bases). The germline V gene encodes CDR1 SGHNT and CDR2 YENEEA. The germline V and J ends were trimmed by 6 bases and 2 bases, with 9 bases remaining between them. There are 13 residues in the CDR3. The CDR3 DNA is TGTGCCAGCAGGGGGGGGGCCACAGATACGCAGTATTTT. Amino acid sequence: CASRGGATDTQYF.

The genes are TRBV5-6 and TRBJ2-1; the match to TRBD2 covers 9 bases. CDR1 and CDR2 from the germline V gene are SGHDT and YYEEEE. Losses at the gene ends were 0 bases for V and 4 bases for J; bases not matched to a gene: 14. The CDR3 runs 19 residues. The chain's CDR3 is CASSLGPGSSGEFYNEQFF. The CDR3 DNA follows: TGTGCCAGCAGCTTGGGGCCGGGGTCTAGCGGGGAGTTTTACAATGAGCAGTTCTTC.

This clone was picked up a small number of times. V gene TRBV18 combines with J gene TRBJ1-5; TRBD1 is a possible D gene (6 bases). This CDR3 is 16 amino acids long. The V end lost 3 bases, the J end lost 2 bases, and 14 bases lay between the germline ends. Germline loops: CDR1 KGHSH, CDR2 LQKENI. This CDR3 is CASSPAGAPGNQPQHF. CDR3 bases: TGTGCCAGCTCACCGGCAGGGGCTCCAGGCAATCAGCCCCAGCATTTT.

The table lists this clone with a count of one. The chain joins TRBV4-3 to TRBJ2-1, with D possibly being TRBD1 (5 bases). The CDR3 sequence is 13 residues long. Germline V lookup: CDR1 LGHNA, CDR2 YSLEER. V lost 0 bases to trimming and J lost 6 bases, with 6 bases between them. The CDR3 DNA follows: TGCGCCAGCAGCCAAGACAGGGCCAATGAGCAGTTCTTC. Its protein product is CASSQDRANEQFF.

The chain couples TRBV2 to TRBJ2-1; maybe TRBD1 (6 bases). This CDR3 has 12 residues. V was cut by 8 bases and J by 7 bases, with 12 bases left in between. Germline V gene data show CDR1 as SNHLY and CDR2 as FYNNEI. The CDR3 loop reads CASAKRGNEQFF. CDR3 bases: TGTGCCAGCGCCAAAAGGGGGAATGAGCAGTTCTTC.

The chain couples TRBV10-1 to TRBJ1-1; no reliable D call. CDR1 is WNHNN and CDR2 is SYGVQD in the germline V gene (reference sequence). CDR3 length equals 13 residues. V was cut by 7 bases and J by 1 base, with 10 bases left in between. The CDR3 protein is CASTFDKNTEAFF. The CDR3 DNA sequence: TGCGCCAGCACCTTCGACAAGAACACTGAAGCTTTCTTT.